This T cell receptor beta chain was recovered during a study of blood T cell repertoires in COVID-19. CDR3 size: 15 residues. The germline V gene has CDR1 SGHTA and CDR2 FQGNSA. With 5 bases removed from V and 8 bases from J, the gap between germline ends came to 18 bases. In this sample, this clone turned up once. The data were produced by immunoSEQ multiplex PCR, yet TCRdb's version contains in-frame clones alone and is incomplete. Altogether 200,000 to 250,000 clones are present, about four fifths being singletons, with the ten largest covering around 2%. Sequenced: peripheral blood. The clonotype originates from an older woman with acute or convalescent COVID-19. The J gene is TRBJ1-4, the V gene TRBV7-2, with D uncertain. The CDR3 here is CASSPRLRGGEKLFF. As DNA, the CDR3 is TGTGCCAGCAGCCCCCGTCTGCGGGGAGGAGAAAAACTGTTTTTT.